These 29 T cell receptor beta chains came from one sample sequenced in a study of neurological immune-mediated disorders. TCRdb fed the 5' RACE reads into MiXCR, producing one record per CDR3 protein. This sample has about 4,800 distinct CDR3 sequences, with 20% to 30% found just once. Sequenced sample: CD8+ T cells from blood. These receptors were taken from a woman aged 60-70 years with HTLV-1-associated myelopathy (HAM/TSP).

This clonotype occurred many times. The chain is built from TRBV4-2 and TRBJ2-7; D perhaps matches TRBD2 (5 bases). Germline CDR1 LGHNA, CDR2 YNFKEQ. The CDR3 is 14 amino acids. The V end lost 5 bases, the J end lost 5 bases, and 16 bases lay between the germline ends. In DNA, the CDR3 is TGTGCCAGCAGCACCCTAGGAGGTGACGACGAGCAGTACTTC. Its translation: CASSTLGGDDEQYF.

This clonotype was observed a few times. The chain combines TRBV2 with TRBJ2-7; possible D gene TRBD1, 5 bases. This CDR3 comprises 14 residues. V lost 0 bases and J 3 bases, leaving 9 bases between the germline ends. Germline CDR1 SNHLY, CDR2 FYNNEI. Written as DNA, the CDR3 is TGTGCCAGCAGTGAAGCGCTGGACATCTACGAGCAGTACTTC. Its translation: CASSEALDIYEQYF.

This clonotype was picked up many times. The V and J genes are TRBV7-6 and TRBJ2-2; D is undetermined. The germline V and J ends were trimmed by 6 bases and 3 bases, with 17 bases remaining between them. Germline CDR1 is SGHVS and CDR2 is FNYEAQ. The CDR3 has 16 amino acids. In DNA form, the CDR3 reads TGTGCCAGCAGTTTACCTACGGGCCCTCACACCGGGGAGCTGTTTTTT. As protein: CASSLPTGPHTGELFF.

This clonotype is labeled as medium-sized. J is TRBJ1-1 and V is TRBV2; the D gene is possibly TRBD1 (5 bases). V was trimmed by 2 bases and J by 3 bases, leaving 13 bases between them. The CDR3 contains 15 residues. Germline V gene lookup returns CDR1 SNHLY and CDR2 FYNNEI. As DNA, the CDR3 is TGTGCCAGCAGTGAATGGGGAGGGGTAGACACTGAAGCTTTCTTT. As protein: CASSEWGGVDTEAFF. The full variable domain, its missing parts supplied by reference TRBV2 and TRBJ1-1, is EPEVTQTPSHQVTQMGQEVILRCVPISNHLYFYWYRQILGQKVEFLVSFYNNEISEKSEIFDDQFSVERPDGSNFTLKIRSTKLEDSAMYFCASSEWGGVDTEAFFGQGTRLTVV.

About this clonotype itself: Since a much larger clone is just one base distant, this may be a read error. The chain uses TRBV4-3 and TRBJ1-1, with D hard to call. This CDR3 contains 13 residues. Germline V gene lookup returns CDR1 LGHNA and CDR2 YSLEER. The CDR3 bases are TGCGACAGCAGCCAAGAGGTGTCCACTGAAGCTTTCTTT. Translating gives CDSSQEVSTEAFF.

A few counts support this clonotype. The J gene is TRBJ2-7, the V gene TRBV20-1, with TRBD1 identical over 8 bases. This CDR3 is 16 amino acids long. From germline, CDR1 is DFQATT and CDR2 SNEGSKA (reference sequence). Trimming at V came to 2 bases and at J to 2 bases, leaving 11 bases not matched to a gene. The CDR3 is CSARPLAGTGPYEQYF. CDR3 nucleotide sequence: TGCAGTGCTAGACCTCTCGCTGGGACAGGCCCCTACGAGCAGTACTTC.

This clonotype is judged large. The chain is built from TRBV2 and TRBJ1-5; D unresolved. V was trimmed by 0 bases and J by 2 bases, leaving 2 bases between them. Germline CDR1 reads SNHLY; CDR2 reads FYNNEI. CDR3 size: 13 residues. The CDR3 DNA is TGTGCCAGCAGTGAAGCCGGCAATCAGCCCCAGCATTTT. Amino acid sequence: CASSEAGNQPQHF.

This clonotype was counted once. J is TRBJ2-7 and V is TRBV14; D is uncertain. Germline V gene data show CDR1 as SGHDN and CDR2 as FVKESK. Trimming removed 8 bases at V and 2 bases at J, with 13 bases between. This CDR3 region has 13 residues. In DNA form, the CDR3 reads TGTGCCAGCCCCGGTGGGTCTGCCTACGAGCAGTACTTC. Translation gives CASPGGSAYEQYF. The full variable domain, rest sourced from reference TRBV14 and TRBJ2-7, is EAGVTQFPSHSVIEKGQTVTLRCDPISGHDNLYWYRRVMGKEIKFLLHFVKESKQDESGMPNNRFLAERTGGTYSTLKVQPAELEDSGVYFCASPGGSAYEQYFGPGTRLTVT.

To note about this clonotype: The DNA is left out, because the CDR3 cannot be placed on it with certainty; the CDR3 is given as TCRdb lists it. The CDR3 is CASSFYICSASPLLAGGVYEQYF. The genes are TRBV5-1 and TRBJ2-7; the DNA was not compared with TRBD2, the D call given in the table. Inclusive of both ends, the CDR3 amounts to 23 amino acids. Germline V CDR1 and CDR2: SGHRS, YFSETQ.

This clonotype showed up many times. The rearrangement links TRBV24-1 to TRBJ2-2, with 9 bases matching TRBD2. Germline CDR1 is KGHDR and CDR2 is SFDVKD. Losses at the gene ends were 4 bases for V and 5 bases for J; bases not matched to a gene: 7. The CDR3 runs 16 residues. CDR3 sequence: CATSDQLAGPTGELFF. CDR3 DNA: TGTGCCACCAGTGACCAACTAGCGGGCCCAACCGGGGAGCTGTTTTTT.

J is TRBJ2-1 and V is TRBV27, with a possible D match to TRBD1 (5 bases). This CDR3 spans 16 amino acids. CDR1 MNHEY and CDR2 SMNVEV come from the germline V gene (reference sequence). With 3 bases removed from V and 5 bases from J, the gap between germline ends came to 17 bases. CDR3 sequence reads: CASSLDLAGKDNEQFF. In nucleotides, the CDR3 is TGTGCCAGCAGTTTGGATTTGGCAGGGAAAGACAATGAGCAGTTCTTC.

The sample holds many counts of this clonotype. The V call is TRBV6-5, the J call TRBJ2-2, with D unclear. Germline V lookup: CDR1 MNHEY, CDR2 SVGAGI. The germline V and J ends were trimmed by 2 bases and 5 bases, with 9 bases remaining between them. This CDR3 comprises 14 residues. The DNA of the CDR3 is TGTGCCAGCAGTTACGGAACTTGGACCGGGGAGCTGTTTTTT. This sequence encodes CASSYGTWTGELFF.

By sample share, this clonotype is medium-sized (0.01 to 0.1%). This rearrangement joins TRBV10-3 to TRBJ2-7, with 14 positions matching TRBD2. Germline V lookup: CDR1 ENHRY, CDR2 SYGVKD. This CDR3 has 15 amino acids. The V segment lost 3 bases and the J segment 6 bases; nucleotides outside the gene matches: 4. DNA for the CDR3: TGTGCCATCAGTGATGGGACTAGCGGGAGTAGCGAGCAGTACTTC. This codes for CAISDGTSGSSEQYF.

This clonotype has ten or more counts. CDR3 DNA: TGTGCTAGTGGTTTTCAGGGGGCGCGCACTGAAGCTTTCTTT. This codes for CASGFQGARTEAFF. The rearrangement joins TRBV12-5 to TRBJ1-1; 8 nucleotides align to TRBD1. The CDR3 sequence is 14 residues long. CDR1 and CDR2 from the germline V gene are LGHNT and FRNRAP. After removal of 3 bases from V and 4 bases from J, the junction contained 4 bases not matched to a gene.

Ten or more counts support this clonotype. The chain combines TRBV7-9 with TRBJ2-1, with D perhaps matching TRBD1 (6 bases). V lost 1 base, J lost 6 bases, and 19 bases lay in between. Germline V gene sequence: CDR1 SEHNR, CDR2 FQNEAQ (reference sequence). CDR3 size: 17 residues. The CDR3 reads CASSLGPVEWGLNEQFF. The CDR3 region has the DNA TGTGCCAGCAGCTTAGGCCCAGTTGAGTGGGGGCTCAATGAGCAGTTCTTC.

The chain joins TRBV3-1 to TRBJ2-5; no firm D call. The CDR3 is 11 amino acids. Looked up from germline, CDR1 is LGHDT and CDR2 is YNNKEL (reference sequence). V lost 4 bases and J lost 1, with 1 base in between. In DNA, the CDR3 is TGTGCCAGCAGCCGCCAAGAGACCCAGTACTTC. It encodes CASSRQETQYF.

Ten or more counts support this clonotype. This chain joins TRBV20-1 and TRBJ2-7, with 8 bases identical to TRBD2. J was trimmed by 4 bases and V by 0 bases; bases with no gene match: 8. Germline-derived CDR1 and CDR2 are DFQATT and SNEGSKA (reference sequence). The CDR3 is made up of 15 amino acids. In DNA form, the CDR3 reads TGCAGTGCTAGAGATATTTCGGGGGGGTGGTACGAGCAGTACTTC. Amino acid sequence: CSARDISGGWYEQYF.

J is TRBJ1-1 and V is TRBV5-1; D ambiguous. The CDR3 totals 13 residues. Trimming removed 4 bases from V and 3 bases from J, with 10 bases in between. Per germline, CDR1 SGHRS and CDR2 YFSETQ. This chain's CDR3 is CASSTNGYTEAFF. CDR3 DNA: TGCGCCAGCAGCACTAACGGGTACACTGAAGCTTTCTTT.

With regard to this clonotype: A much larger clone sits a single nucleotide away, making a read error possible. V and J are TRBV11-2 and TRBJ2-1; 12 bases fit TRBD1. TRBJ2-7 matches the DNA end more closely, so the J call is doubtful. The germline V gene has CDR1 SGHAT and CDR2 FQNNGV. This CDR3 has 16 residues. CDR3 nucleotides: TGTGCCAGCAGCCTCGGGACAGGGGGCGCGGACAATGAGCAGTACTTC. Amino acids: CASSLGTGGADNEQYF.

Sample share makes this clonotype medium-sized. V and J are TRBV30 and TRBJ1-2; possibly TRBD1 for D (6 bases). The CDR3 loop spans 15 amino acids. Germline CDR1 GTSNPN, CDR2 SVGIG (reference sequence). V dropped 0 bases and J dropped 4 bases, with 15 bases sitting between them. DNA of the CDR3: TGTGCCTGGAGTGTACTAGAGGGGGGTAGCTATGGCTACACCTTC. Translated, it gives CAWSVLEGGSYGYTF. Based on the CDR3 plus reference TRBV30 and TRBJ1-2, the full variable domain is SQTIHQWPATLVQPVGSPLSLECTVEGTSNPNLYWYRQAAGRGLQLLFYSVGIGQISSEVPQNLSASRPQDRQFILSSKKLLLSDSGFYLCAWSVLEGGSYGYTFGSGTRLTVV.

CDR3 amino acids: CASSVTSGNEQFF. The CDR3 bases are TGCGCCAGCAGCGTGACTAGCGGCAATGAGCAGTTCTTC. The chain uses TRBV5-1 and TRBJ2-1; 9 positions agree with TRBD2. The CDR3 loop spans 13 amino acids. Germline V gene data show CDR1 as SGHRS and CDR2 as YFSETQ. The V and J ends lost 4 bases and 6 bases, in that order; junction bases with no gene match: 2. The variable domain in full, with the rest retrieved from reference TRBV5-1 and TRBJ2-1, is KAGVTQTPRYLIKTRGQQVTLSCSPISGHRSVSWYQQTPGQGLQFLFEYFSETQRNKGNFPGRFSGRQFSNSRSEMNVSTLELGDSALYLCASSVTSGNEQFFGPGTRLTVL.

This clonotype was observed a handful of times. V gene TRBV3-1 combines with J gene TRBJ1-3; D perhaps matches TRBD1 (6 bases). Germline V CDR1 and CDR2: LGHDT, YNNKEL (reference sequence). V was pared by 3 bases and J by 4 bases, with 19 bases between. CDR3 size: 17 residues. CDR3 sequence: CASSHRDIEPWGNTIYF. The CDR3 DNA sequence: TGTGCCAGCAGCCACCGGGACATCGAGCCTTGGGGAAACACCATATATTTT. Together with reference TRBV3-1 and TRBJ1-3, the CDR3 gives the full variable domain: DTAVSQTPKYLVTQMGNDKSIKCEQNLGHDTMYWYKQDSKKFLKIMFSYNNKELIINETVPNRFSPKSPDKAHLNLHINSLELGDSAVYFCASSHRDIEPWGNTIYFGEGSWLTVV.

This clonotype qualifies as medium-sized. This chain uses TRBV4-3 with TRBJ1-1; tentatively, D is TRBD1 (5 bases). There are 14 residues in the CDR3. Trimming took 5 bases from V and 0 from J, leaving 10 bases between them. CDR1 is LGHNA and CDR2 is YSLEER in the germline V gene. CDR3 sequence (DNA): TGCGCCAGCAGCACCCGACAGTTGAACACTGAAGCTTTCTTT. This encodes CASSTRQLNTEAFF.

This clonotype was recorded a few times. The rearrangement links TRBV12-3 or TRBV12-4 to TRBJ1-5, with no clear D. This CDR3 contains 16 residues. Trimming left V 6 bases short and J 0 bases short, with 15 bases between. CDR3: CASSPTANYSNQPQHF. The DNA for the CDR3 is TGTGCCAGCAGCCCGACGGCCAATTATAGCAATCAGCCCCAGCATTTT.

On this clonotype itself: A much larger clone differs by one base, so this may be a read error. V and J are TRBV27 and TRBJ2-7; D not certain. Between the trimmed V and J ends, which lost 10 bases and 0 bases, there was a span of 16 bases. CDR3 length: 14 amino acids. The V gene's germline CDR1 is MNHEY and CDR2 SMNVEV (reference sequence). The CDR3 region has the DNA TGTGCCATCAGGAGTTCCGAGAACTCCTACGAGCAGTACTTC. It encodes CAIRSSENSYEQYF.

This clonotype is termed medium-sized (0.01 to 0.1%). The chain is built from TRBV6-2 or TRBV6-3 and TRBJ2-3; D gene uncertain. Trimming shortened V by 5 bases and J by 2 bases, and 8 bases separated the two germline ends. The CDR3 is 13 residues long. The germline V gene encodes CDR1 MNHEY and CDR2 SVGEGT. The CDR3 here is CASSGETTDTQYF. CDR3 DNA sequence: TGTGCCAGCAGTGGCGAGACCACAGATACGCAGTATTTT.

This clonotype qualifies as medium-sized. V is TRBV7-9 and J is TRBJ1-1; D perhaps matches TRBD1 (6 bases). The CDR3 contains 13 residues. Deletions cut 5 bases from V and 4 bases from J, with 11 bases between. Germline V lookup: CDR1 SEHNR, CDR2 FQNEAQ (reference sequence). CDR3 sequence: CASSPVGGTEAFF. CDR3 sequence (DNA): TGTGCCAGCAGCCCTGTAGGGGGCACTGAAGCTTTCTTT.

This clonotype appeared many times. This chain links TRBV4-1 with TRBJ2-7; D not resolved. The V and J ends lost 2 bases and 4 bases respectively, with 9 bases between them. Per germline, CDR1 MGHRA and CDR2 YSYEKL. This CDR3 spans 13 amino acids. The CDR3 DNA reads TGCGCCAGCAGCCAACATGGGCCTTACGAGCAGTACTTC. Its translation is CASSQHGPYEQYF.

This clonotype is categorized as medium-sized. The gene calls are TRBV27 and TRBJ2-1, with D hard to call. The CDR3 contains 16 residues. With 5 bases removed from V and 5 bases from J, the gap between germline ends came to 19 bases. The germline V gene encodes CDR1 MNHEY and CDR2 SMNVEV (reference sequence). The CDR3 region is CASSPLAVRVNNEQFF. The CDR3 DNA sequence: TGTGCCAGCAGTCCCCTTGCGGTACGAGTTAACAATGAGCAGTTCTTC.